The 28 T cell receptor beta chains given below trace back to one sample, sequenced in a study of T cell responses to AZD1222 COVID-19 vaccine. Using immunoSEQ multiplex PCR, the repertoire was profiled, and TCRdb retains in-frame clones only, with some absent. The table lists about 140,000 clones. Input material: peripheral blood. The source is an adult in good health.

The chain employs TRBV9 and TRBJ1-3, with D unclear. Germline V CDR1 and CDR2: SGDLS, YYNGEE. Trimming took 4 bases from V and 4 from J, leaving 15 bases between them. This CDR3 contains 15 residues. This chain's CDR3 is CASSLFRDAGNTIYF. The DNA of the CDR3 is TGTGCCAGCAGCCTATTTCGTGACGCCGGAAACACCATATATTTT.

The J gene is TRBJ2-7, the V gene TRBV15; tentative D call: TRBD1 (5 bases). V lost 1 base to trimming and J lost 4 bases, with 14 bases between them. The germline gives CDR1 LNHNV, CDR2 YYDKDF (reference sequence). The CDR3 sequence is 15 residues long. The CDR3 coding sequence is TGTGCCACCAGCAGAGTGCAGGGTCTCCTGTACGAGCAGTACTTC. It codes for CATSRVQGLLYEQYF.

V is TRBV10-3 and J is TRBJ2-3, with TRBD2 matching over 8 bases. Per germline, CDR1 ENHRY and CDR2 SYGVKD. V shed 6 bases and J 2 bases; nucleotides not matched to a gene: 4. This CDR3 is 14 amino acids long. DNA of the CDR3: TGTGCCATCAGGACTAGCGTGTCCACAGATACGCAGTATTTT. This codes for CAIRTSVSTDTQYF.

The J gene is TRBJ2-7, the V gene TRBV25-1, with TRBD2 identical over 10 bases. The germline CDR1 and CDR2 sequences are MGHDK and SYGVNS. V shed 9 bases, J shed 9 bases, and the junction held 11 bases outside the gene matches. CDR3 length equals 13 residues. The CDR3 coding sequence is TGTGCCAGTGGTTTAGCGGGGGGTAAAGGGCAGTACTTC. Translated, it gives CASGLAGGKGQYF.

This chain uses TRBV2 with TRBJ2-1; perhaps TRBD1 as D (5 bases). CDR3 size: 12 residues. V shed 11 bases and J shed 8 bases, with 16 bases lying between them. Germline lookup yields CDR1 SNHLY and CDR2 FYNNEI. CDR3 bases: TGTGCCGGCTCCCAGGGTTGGGATGAGCAGTTCTTC. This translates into CAGSQGWDEQFF.

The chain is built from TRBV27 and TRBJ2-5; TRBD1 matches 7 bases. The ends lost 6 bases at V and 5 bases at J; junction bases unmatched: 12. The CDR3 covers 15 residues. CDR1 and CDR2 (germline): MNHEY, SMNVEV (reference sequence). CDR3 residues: CASSRGQSVSETQYF. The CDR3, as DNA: TGTGCCAGCAGCCGGGGACAGTCGGTCTCGGAGACCCAGTACTTC.

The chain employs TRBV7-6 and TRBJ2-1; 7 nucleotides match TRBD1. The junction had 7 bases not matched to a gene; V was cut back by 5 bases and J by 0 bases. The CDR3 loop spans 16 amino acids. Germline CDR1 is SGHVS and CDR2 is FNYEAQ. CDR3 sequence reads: CASSPKTGHSYNEQFF. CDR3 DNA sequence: TGTGCCAGCAGCCCCAAGACAGGGCACTCCTACAATGAGCAGTTCTTC.

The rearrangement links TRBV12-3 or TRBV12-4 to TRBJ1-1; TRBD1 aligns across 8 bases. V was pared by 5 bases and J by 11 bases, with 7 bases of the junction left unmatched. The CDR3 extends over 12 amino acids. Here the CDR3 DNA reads TGTGCCAGCAGTCACCAGGGGGCAACTGCTTTCTTT. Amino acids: CASSHQGATAFF.

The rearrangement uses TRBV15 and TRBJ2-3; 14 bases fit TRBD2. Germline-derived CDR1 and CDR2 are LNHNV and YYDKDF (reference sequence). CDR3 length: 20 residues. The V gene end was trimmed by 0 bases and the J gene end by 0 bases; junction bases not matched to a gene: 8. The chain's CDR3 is CATSRDRTSGGISSTDTQYF. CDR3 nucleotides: TGTGCCACCAGCAGAGACAGGACTAGCGGGGGGATTTCTAGCACAGATACGCAGTATTTT. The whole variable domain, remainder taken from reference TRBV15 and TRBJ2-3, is DAMVIQNPRYQVTQFGKPVTLSCSQTLNHNVMYWYQQKSSQAPKLLFHYYDKDFNNEADTPDNFQSRRPNTSFCFLDIRSPGLGDTAMYLCATSRDRTSGGISSTDTQYFGPGTRLTVL.

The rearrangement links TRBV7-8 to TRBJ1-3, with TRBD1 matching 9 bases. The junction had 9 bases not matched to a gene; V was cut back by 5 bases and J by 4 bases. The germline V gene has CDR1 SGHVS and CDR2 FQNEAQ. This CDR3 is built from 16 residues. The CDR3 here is CASSRALTGGGNTIYF. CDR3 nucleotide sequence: TGTGCCAGCAGCCGAGCTCTTACAGGGGGCGGAAACACCATATATTTT.

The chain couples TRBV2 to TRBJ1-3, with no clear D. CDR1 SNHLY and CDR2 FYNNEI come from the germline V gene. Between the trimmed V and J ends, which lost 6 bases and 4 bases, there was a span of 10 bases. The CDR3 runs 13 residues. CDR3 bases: TGTGCCAGCAGCGCATACACCGGAAACACCATATATTTT. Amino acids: CASSAYTGNTIYF.

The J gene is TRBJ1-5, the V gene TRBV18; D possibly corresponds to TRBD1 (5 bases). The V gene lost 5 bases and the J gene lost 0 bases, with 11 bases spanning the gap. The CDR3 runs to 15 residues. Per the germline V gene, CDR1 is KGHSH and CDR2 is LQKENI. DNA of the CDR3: TGTGCCAGCTCATGGGGACTTAATAGCAATCAGCCCCAGCATTTT. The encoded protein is CASSWGLNSNQPQHF. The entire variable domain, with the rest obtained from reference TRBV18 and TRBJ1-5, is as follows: NAGVMQNPRHLVRRRGQEARLRCSPMKGHSHVYWYRQLPEEGLKFMVYLQKENIIDESGMPKERFSAEFPKEGPSILRIQQVVRGDSAAYFCASSWGLNSNQPQHFGDGTRLSIL.

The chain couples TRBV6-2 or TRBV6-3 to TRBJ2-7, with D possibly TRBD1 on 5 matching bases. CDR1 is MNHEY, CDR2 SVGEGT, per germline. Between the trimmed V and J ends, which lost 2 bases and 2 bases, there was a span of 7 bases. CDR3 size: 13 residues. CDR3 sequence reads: CASSYDSTYEQYF. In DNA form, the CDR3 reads TGTGCCAGCAGTTACGACAGTACCTACGAGCAGTACTTC.

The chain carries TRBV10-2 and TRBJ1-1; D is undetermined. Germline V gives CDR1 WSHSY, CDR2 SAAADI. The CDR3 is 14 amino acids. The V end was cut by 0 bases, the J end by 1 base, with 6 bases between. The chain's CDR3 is CASSESRQNTEAFF. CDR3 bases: TGCGCCAGCAGTGAGTCTAGGCAGAACACTGAAGCTTTCTTT.

CDR3 residues: CASSFRDGYGYTF. The CDR3 coding sequence is TGTGCCAGCAGCTTTCGGGACGGATATGGCTACACCTTC. The J gene is TRBJ1-2, the V gene TRBV7-3; the D gene is possibly TRBD1 (5 bases). Germline V gives CDR1 SGHTA, CDR2 FQGTGA. This CDR3 region has 13 residues. Trimming cost V 3 bases and J 5 bases, with 10 bases left between them.

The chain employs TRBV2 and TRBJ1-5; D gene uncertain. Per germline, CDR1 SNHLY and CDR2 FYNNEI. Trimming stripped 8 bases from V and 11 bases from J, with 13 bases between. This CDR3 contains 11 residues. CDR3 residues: CASGPLVAQHF. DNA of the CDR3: TGTGCCAGCGGCCCTTTAGTGGCCCAGCATTTT. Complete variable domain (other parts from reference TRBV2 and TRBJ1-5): EPEVTQTPSHQVTQMGQEVILRCVPISNHLYFYWYRQILGQKVEFLVSFYNNEISEKSEIFDDQFSVERPDGSNFTLKIRSTKLEDSAMYFCASGPLVAQHFGDGTRLSIL.

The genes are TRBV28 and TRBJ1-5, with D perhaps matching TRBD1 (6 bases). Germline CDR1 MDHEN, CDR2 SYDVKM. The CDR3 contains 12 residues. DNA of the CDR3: TGTGCTATCCGGGACAACAATCAGCCCCAGCATTTT. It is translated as CAIRDNNQPQHF.

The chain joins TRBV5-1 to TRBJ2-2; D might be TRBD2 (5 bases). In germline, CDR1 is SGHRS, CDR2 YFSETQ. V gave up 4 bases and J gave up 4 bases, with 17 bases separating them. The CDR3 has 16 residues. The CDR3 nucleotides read TGCGCCAGCAGCCTTCCAACGGGAACGTCCACCGGGGAGCTGTTTTTT. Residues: CASSLPTGTSTGELFF. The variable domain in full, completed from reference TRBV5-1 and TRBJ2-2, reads KAGVTQTPRYLIKTRGQQVTLSCSPISGHRSVSWYQQTPGQGLQFLFEYFSETQRNKGNFPGRFSGRQFSNSRSEMNVSTLELGDSALYLCASSLPTGTSTGELFFGEGSRLTVL.

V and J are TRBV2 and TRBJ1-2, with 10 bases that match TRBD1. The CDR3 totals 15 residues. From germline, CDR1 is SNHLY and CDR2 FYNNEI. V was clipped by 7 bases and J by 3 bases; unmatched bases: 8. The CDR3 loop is CASMGTGESHYGYTF. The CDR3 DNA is TGTGCCAGCATGGGGACAGGGGAATCCCACTATGGCTACACCTTC. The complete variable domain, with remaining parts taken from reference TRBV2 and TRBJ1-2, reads EPEVTQTPSHQVTQMGQEVILRCVPISNHLYFYWYRQILGQKVEFLVSFYNNEISEKSEIFDDQFSVERPDGSNFTLKIRSTKLEDSAMYFCASMGTGESHYGYTFGSGTRLTVV.

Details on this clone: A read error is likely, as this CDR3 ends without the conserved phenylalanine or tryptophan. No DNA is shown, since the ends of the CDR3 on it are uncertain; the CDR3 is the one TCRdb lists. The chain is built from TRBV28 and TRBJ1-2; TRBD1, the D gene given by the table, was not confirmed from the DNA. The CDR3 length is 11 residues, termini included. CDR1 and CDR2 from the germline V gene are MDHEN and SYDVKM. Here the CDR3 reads CASTLVTAPPL.

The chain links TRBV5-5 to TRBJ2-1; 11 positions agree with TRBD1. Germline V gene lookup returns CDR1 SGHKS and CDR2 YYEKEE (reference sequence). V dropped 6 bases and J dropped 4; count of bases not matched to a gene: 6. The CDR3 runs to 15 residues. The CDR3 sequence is CASTPGTGGYNEQFF. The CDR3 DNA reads TGTGCCAGCACCCCGGGGACAGGGGGTTACAATGAGCAGTTCTTC.

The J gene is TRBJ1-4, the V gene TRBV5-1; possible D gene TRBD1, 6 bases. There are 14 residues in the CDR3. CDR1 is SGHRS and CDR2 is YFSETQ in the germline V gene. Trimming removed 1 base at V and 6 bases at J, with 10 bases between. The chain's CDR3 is CASSLQGTHEKLFF. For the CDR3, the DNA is TGCGCCAGCAGCTTGCAGGGGACCCATGAAAAACTGTTTTTT.

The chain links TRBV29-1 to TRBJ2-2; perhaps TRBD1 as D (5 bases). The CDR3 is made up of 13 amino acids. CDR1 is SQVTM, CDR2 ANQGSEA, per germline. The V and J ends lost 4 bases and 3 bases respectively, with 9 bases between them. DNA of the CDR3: TGCAGCGTTGTTCAACAGGACACCGGGGAGCTGTTTTTT. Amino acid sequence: CSVVQQDTGELFF.

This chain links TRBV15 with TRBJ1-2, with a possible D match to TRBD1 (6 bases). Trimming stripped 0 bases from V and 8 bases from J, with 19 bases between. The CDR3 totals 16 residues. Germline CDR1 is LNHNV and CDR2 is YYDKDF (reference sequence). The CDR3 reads CATSRDSRRGLGGYTF. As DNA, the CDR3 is TGTGCCACCAGCAGAGATAGTCGCAGGGGCTTGGGGGGCTACACCTTC.

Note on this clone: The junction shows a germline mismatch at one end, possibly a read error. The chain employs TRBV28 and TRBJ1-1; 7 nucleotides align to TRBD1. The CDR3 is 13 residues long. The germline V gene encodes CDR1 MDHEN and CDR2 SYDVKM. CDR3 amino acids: CASSLQGGFEDDF. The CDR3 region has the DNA TGTGCCAGCAGTCTCCAGGGGGGGTTCGAAGATGACTTT.

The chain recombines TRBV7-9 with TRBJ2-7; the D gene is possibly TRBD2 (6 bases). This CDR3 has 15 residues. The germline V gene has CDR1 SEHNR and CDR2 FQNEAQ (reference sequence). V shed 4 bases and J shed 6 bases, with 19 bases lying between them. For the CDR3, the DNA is TGTGCCAGCAGCTCCCCGGGAGACAGTCGGGGCGAGCAGTACTTC. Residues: CASSSPGDSRGEQYF. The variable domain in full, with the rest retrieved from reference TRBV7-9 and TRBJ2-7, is DTGVSQNPRHKITKRGQNVTFRCDPISEHNRLYWYRQTLGQGPEFLTYFQNEAQLEKSRLLSDRFSAERPKGSFSTLEIQRTEQGDSAMYLCASSSPGDSRGEQYFGPGTRLTVT.

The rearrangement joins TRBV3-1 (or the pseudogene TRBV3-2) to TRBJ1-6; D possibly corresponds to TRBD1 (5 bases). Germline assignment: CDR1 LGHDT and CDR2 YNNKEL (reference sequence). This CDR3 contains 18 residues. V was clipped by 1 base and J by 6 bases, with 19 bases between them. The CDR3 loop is CASSQGEDRGTSNSPLHF. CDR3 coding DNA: TGTGCCAGCAGCCAAGGAGAGGACCGGGGCACATCTAATTCACCCCTCCACTTT.

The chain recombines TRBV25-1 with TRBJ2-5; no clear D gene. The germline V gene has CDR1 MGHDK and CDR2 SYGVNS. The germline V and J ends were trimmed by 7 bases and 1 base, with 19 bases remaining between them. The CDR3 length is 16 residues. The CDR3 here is CASTERKKTTQETQYF. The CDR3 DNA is TGTGCCAGCACCGAACGAAAGAAGACAACCCAAGAGACCCAGTACTTC.